One sample yielded the 28 T cell receptor beta chains listed below, sequenced in a study of blood T cell repertoires in COVID-19. Produced via immunoSEQ multiplex PCR; TCRdb's table is partial and in-frame only. This sample carries 90,000 to 130,000 clones, about two thirds of them seen once, and the ten largest clones take 1.8%. The sample consisted of peripheral blood. Every receptor here comes from a woman between 40 and 50 years old with acute or convalescent COVID-19.

This clone came up a few times. The V gene is TRBV4-3, the J gene TRBJ2-7; D is unclear. The ends were cut back, 0 bases at V and 4 bases at J, with 10 bases in the middle. This CDR3 is built from 14 residues. Germline-derived CDR1 and CDR2 are LGHNA and YSLEER. The CDR3: CASSQELRQYEQYF. The CDR3 DNA reads TGCGCCAGCAGCCAAGAGTTGCGGCAGTACGAGCAGTACTTC.

The CDR3 DNA reads TGTGCCAGCAGTCCAACAGGGATGGAAGCTTTCTTT. Translated: CASSPTGMEAFF. The gene calls are TRBV12-3 or TRBV12-4 and TRBJ1-1; tentatively, D is TRBD1 (6 bases). V was cut by 5 bases and J by 8 bases, with 12 bases left in between. The length of the CDR3 is 12 residues.

V and J are TRBV4-1 and TRBJ1-2, with D maybe TRBD1 (5 bases). CDR1 is MGHRA, CDR2 YSYEKL, per germline. V lost 3 bases and J 0 bases, leaving 11 bases between the germline ends. This CDR3 is built from 15 residues. The CDR3, as DNA: TGCGCCAGCAGCCATCCAGACAGAGCTAACTATGGCTACACCTTC. This translates into CASSHPDRANYGYTF.

The rearrangement joins TRBV5-8 to TRBJ2-5; TRBD1 aligns across 7 bases. CDR1 SGHTS and CDR2 YDEGEE come from the germline V gene. The length of the CDR3 is 14 residues. Trimming removed 0 bases from V and 5 bases from J; junction bases left unmatched: 4. CDR3 DNA: TGTGCCAGCAGCTTGGACAGGGGCCTCGAGACCCAGTACTTC. This codes for CASSLDRGLETQYF. Supplemented by reference TRBV5-8 and TRBJ2-5, the full variable domain reads EAGVTQSPTHLIKTRGQQATLRCSPISGHTSVYWYQQALGLGLQFLLWYDEGEERNRGNFPPRFSGRQFPNYSSELNVNALELEDSALYLCASSLDRGLETQYFGPGTRLLVL.

This chain uses TRBV7-2 with TRBJ1-1; TRBD1 agrees at 8 bases. The trim removed 5 bases at V and 4 bases at J, leaving 3 bases unmatched. The CDR3 is 13 residues long. The germline V gene encodes CDR1 SGHTA and CDR2 FQGNSA. CDR3 DNA sequence: TGTGCCAGCAGCAGAGACAGGGGCACTGAAGCTTTCTTT. Translation gives CASSRDRGTEAFF.

The J gene is TRBJ2-7, the V gene TRBV28; 9 bases align to TRBD1. The CDR3 spans 15 residues. CDR1 and CDR2 (germline): MDHEN, SYDVKM. With 6 bases clipped from V and 1 base from J, the junction kept 7 bases outside the gene matches. In nucleotides, the CDR3 is TGTGCCAGCAGCCAAGGGGGGACAGGGTCCTACGAGCAGTACTTC. It yields the protein CASSQGGTGSYEQYF.

The CDR3 DNA reads TGCAGCGCCTCGGACAGCTATGGCTACACCTTC. Its protein product is CSASDSYGYTF. The rearrangement joins TRBV29-1 to TRBJ1-2; D is perhaps TRBD1 (6 bases). The CDR3 is 11 amino acids. V lost 7 bases and J lost 4, with 10 bases in between. Germline V CDR1 and CDR2: SQVTM, ANQGSEA.

The count of this clone is one. The V gene is TRBV6-5, the J gene TRBJ2-2; unclear D gene. CDR3 length: 11 amino acids. The V end lost 6 bases, the J end lost 7 bases, and 6 bases lay between the germline ends. The germline CDR1 and CDR2 sequences are MNHEY and SVGAGI. CDR3 region: CASSRNGELFF. The CDR3 DNA sequence: TGTGCCAGCAGCAGAAACGGGGAGCTGTTTTTT.

The gene calls are TRBV9 and TRBJ2-5; 11 nucleotides match TRBD2. V shed 7 bases and J 1 base; nucleotides not matched to a gene: 12. Germline CDR1 reads SGDLS; CDR2 reads YYNGEE. The CDR3 consists of 17 residues. CDR3 protein: CASGVGISGGVQETQYF. Here the CDR3 DNA reads TGTGCCAGCGGTGTGGGTATTAGCGGGGGGGTCCAAGAGACCCAGTACTTC.

V usage is TRBV6-6 and J usage is TRBJ1-1; possible D gene TRBD1, 6 bases. CDR1 is MNHNY, CDR2 SVGAGI, per germline (reference sequence). This CDR3 region has 13 residues. Trimming shortened V by 7 bases and J by 5 bases, and 14 bases separated the two germline ends. The CDR3 reads CASTKNTGTEAFF. As DNA, the CDR3 is TGTGCCAGCACCAAGAATACAGGGACTGAAGCTTTCTTT.

The gene calls are TRBV4-1 and TRBJ1-4; TRBD1 matches 8 bases. The trim removed 4 bases at V and 6 bases at J, leaving 7 bases unmatched. This CDR3 comprises 15 residues. Germline CDR1 MGHRA, CDR2 YSYEKL. The CDR3 sequence is CASSPLDREYEKLFF. CDR3 DNA: TGCGCCAGCAGCCCCTTGGACAGGGAATATGAAAAACTGTTTTTT.

This clone was detected only once. The CDR3 loop is CASSYWTGFKKTQYF. CDR3 bases: TGTGCCAGCAGTTACTGGACAGGGTTTAAAAAGACCCAGTACTTC. The chain links TRBV6-2 or TRBV6-3 to TRBJ2-5, with 8 bases that match TRBD1. Trimming removed 1 base from V and 6 bases from J; junction bases left unmatched: 7. Per germline, CDR1 MNHEY and CDR2 SVGEGT. The CDR3 loop spans 15 amino acids.

The chain has TRBV6-1 and TRBJ1-2; D remains unclear. The CDR3 consists of 14 residues. V shed 2 bases and J shed 4 bases, with 11 bases lying between them. CDR1 and CDR2 from the germline V gene are MNHNS and SASEGT. The CDR3 loop reads CASSEPAKSYGYTF. The CDR3 DNA is TGTGCCAGCAGTGAACCAGCGAAGTCCTATGGCTACACCTTC.

The chain joins TRBV27 to TRBJ2-5, with 8 nucleotides matching TRBD2. The CDR3 has 14 amino acids. Germline V lookup: CDR1 MNHEY, CDR2 SMNVEV (reference sequence). V was pared by 3 bases and J by 5 bases, with 5 bases of the junction left unmatched. CDR3 in amino acids: CASSFTGGAETQYF. The CDR3 DNA reads TGTGCCAGCAGTTTCACCGGGGGGGCCGAGACCCAGTACTTC.

The table lists this clone with a count of one. V is TRBV5-1 and J is TRBJ1-5; D gene uncertain. The V end was cut by 4 bases, the J end by 7 bases, with 12 bases between. Germline V CDR1 and CDR2: SGHRS, YFSETQ. The CDR3 totals 13 residues. CDR3 in DNA: TGCGCCAGCAGCCGGGGAGAAGGGCAGCCCCAGCATTTT. Encoded protein: CASSRGEGQPQHF.

The chain joins TRBV6-4 to TRBJ1-5, with 10 nucleotides matching TRBD1. The CDR3 covers 15 residues. Germline V gene sequence: CDR1 MRHNA, CDR2 SNTAGT. The J segment lost 5 bases and the V segment lost 6 bases, leaving 7 bases of the junction unmatched. The CDR3 sequence is CASSPTGGSDQPQHF. CDR3 nucleotides: TGTGCCAGCAGCCCGACAGGGGGCAGTGATCAGCCCCAGCATTTT.

The chain carries TRBV18 and TRBJ2-3; D is possibly TRBD2 (5 bases). Germline values: CDR1 KGHSH, CDR2 LQKENI. The CDR3 spans 13 residues. Deletions cut 3 bases from V and 6 bases from J, with 10 bases between. CDR3 residues: CASSPSWEDTQYF. CDR3 bases: TGTGCCAGCTCACCCTCCTGGGAGGATACGCAGTATTTT.

The chain couples TRBV28 to TRBJ1-2; 10 nucleotides match TRBD1. Trimming cost V 3 bases and J 4 bases; bases outside gene matches: 5. The CDR3 loop spans 15 amino acids. CDR1 and CDR2 (germline): MDHEN, SYDVKM. CDR3: CASSLVGQGFYGYTF. The CDR3, as DNA: TGTGCCAGCAGTTTGGTGGGACAGGGGTTCTATGGCTACACCTTC.

This clone was seen more than once but under ten times. A junction end diverges from the germline sequence, so it may reflect a read error. CDR3: CASRLDRGLYGYTF. CDR3 DNA sequence: TGTGCCAGCAGGTTGGACAGGGGGCTCTACGGCTACACCTTC. The V gene is TRBV5-6, the J gene TRBJ1-2; 11 nucleotides align to TRBD1. This CDR3 spans 14 amino acids. In germline, CDR1 is SGHDT, CDR2 YYEEEE.

The chain is built from TRBV7-9 and TRBJ2-5, with D tentatively TRBD1 (5 bases). V shed 5 bases and J shed 7 bases, with 20 bases lying between them. The CDR3 is made up of 15 amino acids. From germline, CDR1 is SEHNR and CDR2 FQNEAQ (reference sequence). The CDR3 protein is CASSRVPGFKGTQYF. Written as DNA, the CDR3 is TGTGCCAGCAGCAGAGTCCCAGGGTTCAAAGGGACCCAGTACTTC.

The rearrangement links TRBV11-2 to TRBJ2-7; the D gene is possibly TRBD1 (5 bases). Germline CDR1 reads SGHAT; CDR2 reads FQNNGV. The CDR3 is made up of 15 amino acids. Trimming shortened V by 1 base and J by 1 base, and 11 bases separated the two germline ends. CDR3 amino acids: CASSLGLDISYEQYF. Here the CDR3 DNA reads TGTGCCAGCAGCTTAGGACTGGACATTTCCTACGAGCAGTACTTC.

This sequence joins TRBV3-1 (or the pseudogene TRBV3-2) and TRBJ1-4; 8 nucleotides align to TRBD1. The germline V gene encodes CDR1 LGHDT and CDR2 YNNKEL (reference sequence). The CDR3 covers 15 residues. V shed 1 base and J 7 bases; nucleotides not matched to a gene: 5. CDR3 in DNA: TGTGCCAGCAGCCAAGCCTACGACAGGGGTGAAAAACTGTTTTTT. It encodes CASSQAYDRGEKLFF.

The V and J genes are TRBV6-6 and TRBJ2-7; 10 bases map to TRBD1. After removal of 8 bases from V and 3 bases from J, the junction contained 7 bases not matched to a gene. Germline V gene data show CDR1 as MNHNY and CDR2 as SVGAGI (reference sequence). This CDR3 contains 14 residues. In DNA form, the CDR3 reads TGTGCCAGCCACCCGGGACAGGGGCACTACGAGCAGTACTTC. Encoded protein: CASHPGQGHYEQYF.

J is TRBJ2-1 and V is TRBV18, with D maybe TRBD1 (6 bases). The CDR3 spans 14 residues. V was cut by 2 bases and J by 4 bases, with 9 bases left in between. Germline CDR1 is KGHSH and CDR2 is LQKENI. The chain's CDR3 is CASSPGTYYNEQFF. CDR3 DNA sequence: TGTGCCAGCTCACCAGGGACATATTACAATGAGCAGTTCTTC.

The gene calls are TRBV30 and TRBJ2-7; tentative D call: TRBD1 (5 bases). CDR3 size: 12 residues. Between the trimmed V and J ends, which lost 5 bases and 0 bases, there was a span of 8 bases. CDR1 and CDR2 (germline): GTSNPN, SVGIG (reference sequence). CDR3: CAWQQDSYEQYF. The DNA for the CDR3 is TGTGCCTGGCAACAGGACTCCTACGAGCAGTACTTC.

The V gene is TRBV6-2 or TRBV6-3, the J gene TRBJ1-4; 7 nucleotides line up with TRBD1. Germline V gives CDR1 MNHEY, CDR2 SVGEGT. Trimming took 5 bases from V and 12 from J; bases not matched to a gene: 15. The CDR3 covers 15 residues. The CDR3 reads CASSPWTGTGMELFF. In DNA form, the CDR3 reads TGTGCCAGCAGTCCCTGGACAGGAACGGGCATGGAACTGTTTTTT.

This chain joins TRBV5-8 and TRBJ1-5; 7 nucleotides match TRBD1. The CDR3 is 15 amino acids. After removal of 2 bases from V and 4 bases from J, the junction contained 6 bases not matched to a gene. Germline V CDR1 and CDR2: SGHTS, YDEGEE. CDR3 protein: CASSFRQGWNQPQHF. The CDR3 coding sequence is TGTGCCAGCAGCTTCAGACAGGGTTGGAATCAGCCCCAGCATTTT.

The chain employs TRBV9 and TRBJ2-1; TRBD1 agrees at 10 bases. This CDR3 spans 14 amino acids. Germline V gene lookup returns CDR1 SGDLS and CDR2 YYNGEE. Trimming at V came to 4 bases and at J to 9 bases, leaving 7 bases not matched to a gene. CDR3 protein: CASSPGQGTTEQFF. The CDR3 bases are TGTGCCAGCAGCCCGGGACAGGGGACCACTGAGCAGTTCTTC.